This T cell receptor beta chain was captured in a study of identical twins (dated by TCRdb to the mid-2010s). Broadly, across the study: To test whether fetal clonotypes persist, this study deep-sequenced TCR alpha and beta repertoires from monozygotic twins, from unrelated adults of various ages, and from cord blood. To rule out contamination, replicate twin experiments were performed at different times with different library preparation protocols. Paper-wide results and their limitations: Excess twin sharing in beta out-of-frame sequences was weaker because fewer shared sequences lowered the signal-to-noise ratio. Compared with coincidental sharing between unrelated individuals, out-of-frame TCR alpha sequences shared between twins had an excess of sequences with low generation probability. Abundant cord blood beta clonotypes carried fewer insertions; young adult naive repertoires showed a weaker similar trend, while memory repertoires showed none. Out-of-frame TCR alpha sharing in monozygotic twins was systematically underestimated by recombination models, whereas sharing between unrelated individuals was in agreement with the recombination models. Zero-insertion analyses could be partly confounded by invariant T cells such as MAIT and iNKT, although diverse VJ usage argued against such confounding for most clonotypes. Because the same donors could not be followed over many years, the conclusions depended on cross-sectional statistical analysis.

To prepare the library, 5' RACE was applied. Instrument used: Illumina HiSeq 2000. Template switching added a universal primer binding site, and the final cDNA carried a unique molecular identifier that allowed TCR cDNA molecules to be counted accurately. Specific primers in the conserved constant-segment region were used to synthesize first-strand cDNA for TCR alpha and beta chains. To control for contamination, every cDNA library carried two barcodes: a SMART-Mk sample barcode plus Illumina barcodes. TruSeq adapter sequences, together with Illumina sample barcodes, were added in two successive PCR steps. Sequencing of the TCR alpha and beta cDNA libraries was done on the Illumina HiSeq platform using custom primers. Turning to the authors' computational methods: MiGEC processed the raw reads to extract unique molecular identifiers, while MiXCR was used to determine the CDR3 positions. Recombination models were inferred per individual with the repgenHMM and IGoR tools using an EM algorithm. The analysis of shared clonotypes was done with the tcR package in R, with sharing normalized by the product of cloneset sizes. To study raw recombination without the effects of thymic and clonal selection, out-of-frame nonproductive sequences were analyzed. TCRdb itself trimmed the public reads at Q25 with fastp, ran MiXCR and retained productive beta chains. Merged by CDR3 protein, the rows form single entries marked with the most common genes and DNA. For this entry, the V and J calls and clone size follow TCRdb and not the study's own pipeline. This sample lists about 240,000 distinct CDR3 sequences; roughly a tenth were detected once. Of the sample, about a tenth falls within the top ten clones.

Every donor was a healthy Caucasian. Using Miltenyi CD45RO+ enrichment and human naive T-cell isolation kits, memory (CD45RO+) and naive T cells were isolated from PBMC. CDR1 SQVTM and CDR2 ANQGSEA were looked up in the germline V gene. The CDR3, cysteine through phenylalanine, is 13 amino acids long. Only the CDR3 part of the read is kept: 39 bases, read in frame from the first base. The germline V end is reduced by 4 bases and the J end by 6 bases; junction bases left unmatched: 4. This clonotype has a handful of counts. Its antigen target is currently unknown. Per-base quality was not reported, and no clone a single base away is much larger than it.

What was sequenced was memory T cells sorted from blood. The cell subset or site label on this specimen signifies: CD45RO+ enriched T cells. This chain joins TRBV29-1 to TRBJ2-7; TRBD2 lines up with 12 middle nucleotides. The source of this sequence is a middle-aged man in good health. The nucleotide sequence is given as TGCAGCGTTGGACTAGCGGGAGAGAGCGAGCAGTACTTC. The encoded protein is CSVGLAGESEQYF.